This is a list of T cell receptor beta chains from one sample in a study of control samples from healthy donors and cancer patients. Sequencing used immunoSEQ multiplex PCR; TCRdb keeps in-frame clones, though not all of them. The sample consists of roughly 400,000 clones, 90% of them appearing once. The source material was PBMCs. The receptor set was obtained from a man aged 35-49 years with head and neck cancer. CDR3s include the opening cysteine and the closing phenylalanine or tryptophan. The D gene is left open where the match is weak. Clone size appears in some rows only: once, few, many, or a class for an expanded clone.

d_call	v_call	clone_size	j_call	cdr3_nt	cdr3_aa
.	TRBV28	.	TRBJ1-4	TGTGCCAGCCAGCCGGGAGGGATTGAAAAACTGTTTTTT	CASQPGGIEKLFF
TRBD2	TRBV11-1	.	TRBJ2-3	TGTGCCAGCAGCTCACAAATTGGACTAGGCACAGATACGCAGTATTTT	CASSSQIGLGTDTQYF
.	TRBV5-4	.	TRBJ2-2	TGTGCCAGCAGATGGGGTTTGGGGGGTGCGAACACCGGGGAGCTGTTTTTT	CASRWGLGGANTGELFF
.	TRBV6-5	.	TRBJ2-7	TGTGCCAGCAGTTACGCCTTCCTGCAAGGCGAGCAGTACTTC	CASSYAFLQGEQYF
.	TRBV5-1	.	TRBJ2-7	TGCGCCAGCAGCTTGTCCACGGGGTCCCGCTCCTCCTACGAGCAGTACTTC	CASSLSTGSRSSYEQYF
.	TRBV7-8	.	TRBJ2-7	TGTGCCAGCAGCTTTTCGGGACTCTCCTACGAGCAGTACTTC	CASSFSGLSYEQYF
TRBD2	TRBV28	.	TRBJ2-7	TGTGCCAGCAGCCACGCGGGGGGGGACAAGGGCTACGAGCAGTACTTC	CASSHAGGDKGYEQYF
.	TRBV6-6	.	TRBJ2-3	TGTGCCAGCAGTTACTCGGCAGTCACAGATACGCAGTATTTT	CASSYSAVTDTQYF
.	TRBV9	once	TRBJ1-2	TGTGCCAGCAGCGTAGCTTGGGGGCATGGCTACACCTTC	CASSVAWGHGYTF
.	TRBV25-1	.	TRBJ1-6	TGTGCCAGCAGTGATACGGTGTCACCCCTCCACTTT	CASSDTVSPLHF
.	TRBV7-3	once	TRBJ2-1	TGTGCCAGCAGCTTATTCGGTGAGCAGTTCTTC	CASSLFGEQFF
.	TRBV28	.	TRBJ1-5	TGTGCCAGCAGTACCTCCGGCGGAAATAGCAATCAGCCCCAGCATTTT	CASSTSGGNSNQPQHF